This T cell receptor beta chain was recorded in a study of blood T cell repertoires in COVID-19. About the study: Sites across the United States, Italy and Spain contributed samples from acute and convalescent COVID-19.

J was trimmed by 6 bases and V by 3 bases; bases with no gene match: 10. This CDR3 is built from 15 residues. Germline V gene lookup returns CDR1 MGHDK and CDR2 SYGVNS. Authors' processing steps: Cell counts per sample came from amplifying reference gene primers. The assay was immunoSEQ multiplex PCR, and TCRdb's table has in-frame clones only and misses some. The D gene and trimming were derived from the DNA, and the V and J assignments and clone size from that table. The sample lists about 330,000 clones; over 70% were seen once. The TCR comes from a woman aged 45-65 years with acute or convalescent COVID-19. This chain links TRBV25-1 with TRBJ1-2; TRBD1 matches 7 bases. Sequencing was carried out using peripheral blood. DNA for the CDR3: TGTGCCAGCAGTGACCAAAGACAGGGAATCCATGGCTACACCTTC. Residues: CASSDQRQGIHGYTF.